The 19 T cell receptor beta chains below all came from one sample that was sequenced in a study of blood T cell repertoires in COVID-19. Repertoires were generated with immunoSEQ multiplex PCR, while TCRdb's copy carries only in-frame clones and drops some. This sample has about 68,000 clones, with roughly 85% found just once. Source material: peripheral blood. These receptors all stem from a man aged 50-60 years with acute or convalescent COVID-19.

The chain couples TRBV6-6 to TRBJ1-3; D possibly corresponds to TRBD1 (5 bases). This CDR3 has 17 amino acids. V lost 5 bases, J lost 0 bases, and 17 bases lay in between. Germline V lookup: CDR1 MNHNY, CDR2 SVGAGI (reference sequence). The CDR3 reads CASSPPGGENSGNTIYF. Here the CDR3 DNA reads TGTGCCAGCAGTCCCCCTGGGGGGGAGAACTCTGGAAACACCATATATTTT.

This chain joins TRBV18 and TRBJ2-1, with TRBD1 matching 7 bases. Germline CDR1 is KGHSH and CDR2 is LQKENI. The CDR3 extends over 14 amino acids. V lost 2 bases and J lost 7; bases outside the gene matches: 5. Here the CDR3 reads CASSPGTAWNEQFF. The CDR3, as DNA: TGTGCCAGCTCACCAGGGACAGCATGGAATGAGCAGTTCTTC.

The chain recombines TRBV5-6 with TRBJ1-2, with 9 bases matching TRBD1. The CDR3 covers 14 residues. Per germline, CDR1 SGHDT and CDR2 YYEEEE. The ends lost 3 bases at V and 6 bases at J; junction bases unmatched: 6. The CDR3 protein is CASSWGQGQHGYTF. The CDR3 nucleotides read TGTGCCAGCAGCTGGGGACAGGGTCAACATGGCTACACCTTC.

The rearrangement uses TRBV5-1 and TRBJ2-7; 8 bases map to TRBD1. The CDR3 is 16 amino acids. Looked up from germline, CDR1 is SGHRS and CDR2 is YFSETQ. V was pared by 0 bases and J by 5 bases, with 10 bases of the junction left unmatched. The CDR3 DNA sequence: TGCGCCAGCAGCTTGGCCTCGGACAGGGCCGCAGACGAGCAGTACTTC. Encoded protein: CASSLASDRAADEQYF.

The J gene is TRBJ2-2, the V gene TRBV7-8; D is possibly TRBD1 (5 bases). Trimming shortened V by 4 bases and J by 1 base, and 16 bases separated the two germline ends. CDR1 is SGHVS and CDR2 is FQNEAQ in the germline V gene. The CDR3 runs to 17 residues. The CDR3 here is CASSSPPGQLNTGELFF. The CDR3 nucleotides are TGTGCCAGCAGCTCCCCCCCTGGACAATTGAACACCGGGGAGCTGTTTTTT.

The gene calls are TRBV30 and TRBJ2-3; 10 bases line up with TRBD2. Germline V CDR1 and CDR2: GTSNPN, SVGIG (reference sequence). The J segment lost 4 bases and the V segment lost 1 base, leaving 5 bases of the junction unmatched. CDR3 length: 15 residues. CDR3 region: CAWSGAGGLADTQYF. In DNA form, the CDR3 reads TGTGCCTGGAGTGGAGCGGGGGGGCTTGCAGATACGCAGTATTTT.

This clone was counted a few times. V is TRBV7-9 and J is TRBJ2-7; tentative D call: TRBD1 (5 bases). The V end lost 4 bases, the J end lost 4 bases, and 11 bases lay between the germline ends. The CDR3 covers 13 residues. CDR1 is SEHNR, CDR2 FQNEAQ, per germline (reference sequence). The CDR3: CASSYSQGYEQYF. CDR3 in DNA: TGTGCCAGCAGCTATAGCCAGGGATACGAGCAGTACTTC.

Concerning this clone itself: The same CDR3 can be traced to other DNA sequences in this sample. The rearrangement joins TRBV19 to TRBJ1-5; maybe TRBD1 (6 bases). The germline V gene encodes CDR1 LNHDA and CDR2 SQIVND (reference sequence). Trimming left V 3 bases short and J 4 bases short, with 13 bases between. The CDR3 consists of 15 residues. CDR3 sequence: CASSMGGAGNQPQHF. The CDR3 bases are TGTGCCAGTAGTATGGGGGGGGCGGGGAATCAGCCCCAGCATTTT.

For the CDR3, the DNA is TGTGCCAGCAGCTTAGGGAATGGGACTAGTGAGAATAGCACAGATACGCAGTATTTT. This sequence encodes CASSLGNGTSENSTDTQYF. The V gene is TRBV7-9, the J gene TRBJ2-3, with 8 bases identical to TRBD2. This CDR3 contains 19 residues. V gave up 1 base and J gave up 0 bases; unmatched junction bases: 12. Germline V gene sequence: CDR1 SEHNR, CDR2 FQNEAQ (reference sequence).

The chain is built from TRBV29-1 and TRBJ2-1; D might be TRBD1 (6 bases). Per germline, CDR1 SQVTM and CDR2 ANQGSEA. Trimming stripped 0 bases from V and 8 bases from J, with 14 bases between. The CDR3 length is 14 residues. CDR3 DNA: TGCAGCGTTGAAGAAGAAAACAGGGACCATGAGCAGTTCTTC. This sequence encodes CSVEEENRDHEQFF.

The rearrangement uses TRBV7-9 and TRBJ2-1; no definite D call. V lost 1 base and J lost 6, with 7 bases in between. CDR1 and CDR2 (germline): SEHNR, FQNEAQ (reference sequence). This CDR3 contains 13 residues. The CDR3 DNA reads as TGTGCCAGCAGCTTAGTTCCGGGCAATGAGCAGTTCTTC. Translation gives CASSLVPGNEQFF.

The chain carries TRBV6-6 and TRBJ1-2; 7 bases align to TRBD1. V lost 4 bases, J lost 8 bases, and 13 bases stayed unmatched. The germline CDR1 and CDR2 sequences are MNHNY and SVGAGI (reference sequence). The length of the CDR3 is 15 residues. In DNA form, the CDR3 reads TGTGCCAGCAGTTCAATCTCTACAGGGGTTGTGGGCTACACCTTC. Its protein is CASSSISTGVVGYTF.

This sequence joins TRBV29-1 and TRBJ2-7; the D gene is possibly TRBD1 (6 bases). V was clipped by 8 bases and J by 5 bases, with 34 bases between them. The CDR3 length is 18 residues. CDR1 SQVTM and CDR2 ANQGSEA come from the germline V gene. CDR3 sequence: CSHPTGWSSRTPRHEQYV. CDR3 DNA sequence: TGCAGCCACCCGACAGGTTGGTCTTCGCGGACCCCGCGCCACGAGCAGTACGTC.

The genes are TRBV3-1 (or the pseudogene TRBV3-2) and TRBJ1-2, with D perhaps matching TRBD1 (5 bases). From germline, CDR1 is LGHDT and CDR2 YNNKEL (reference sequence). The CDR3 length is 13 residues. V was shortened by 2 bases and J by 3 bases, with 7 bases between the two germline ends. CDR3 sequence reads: CASSQPTDYGYTF. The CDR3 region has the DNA TGTGCCAGCAGCCAACCGACAGACTATGGCTACACCTTC.

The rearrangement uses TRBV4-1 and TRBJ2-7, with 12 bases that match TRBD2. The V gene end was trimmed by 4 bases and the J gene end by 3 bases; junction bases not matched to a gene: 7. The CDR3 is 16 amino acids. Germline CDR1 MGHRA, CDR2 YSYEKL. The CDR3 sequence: CASSLLLAGGIYEQYF. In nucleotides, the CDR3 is TGCGCCAGCAGCCTACTCCTAGCGGGGGGGATCTACGAGCAGTACTTC.

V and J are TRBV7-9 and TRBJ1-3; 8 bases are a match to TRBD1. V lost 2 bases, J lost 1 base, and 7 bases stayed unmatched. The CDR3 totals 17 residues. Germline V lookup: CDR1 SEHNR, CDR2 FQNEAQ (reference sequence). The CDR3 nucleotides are TGTGCCAGCAGCTTAACCACAGGACAGGGTTCTGGAAACACCATATATTTT. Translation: CASSLTTGQGSGNTIYF.

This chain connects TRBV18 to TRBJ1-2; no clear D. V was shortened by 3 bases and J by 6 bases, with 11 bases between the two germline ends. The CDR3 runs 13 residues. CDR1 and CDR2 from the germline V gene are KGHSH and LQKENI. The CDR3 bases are TGTGCCAGCTCACCCATCCAGTTGGATGGCTACACCTTC. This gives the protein CASSPIQLDGYTF.

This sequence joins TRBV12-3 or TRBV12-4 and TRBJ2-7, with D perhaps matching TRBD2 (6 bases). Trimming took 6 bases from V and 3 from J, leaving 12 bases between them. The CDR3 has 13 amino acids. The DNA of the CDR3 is TGTGCCAGCAGCCCCTCTAGCGACTACGAGCAGTACGTC. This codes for CASSPSSDYEQYV.

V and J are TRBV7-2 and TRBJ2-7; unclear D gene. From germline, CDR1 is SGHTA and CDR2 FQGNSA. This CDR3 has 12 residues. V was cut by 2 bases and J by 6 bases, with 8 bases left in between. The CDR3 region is CASSLLDTEQYF. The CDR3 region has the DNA TGTGCCAGCAGCTTACTAGATACCGAGCAGTACTTC.